The 15 T cell receptor beta chains below were found in one sample sequenced in a study of technical replicates of blood from several donors. Method: immunoSEQ multiplex PCR; TCRdb's copy keeps in-frame clones and lacks some. The sample has 80,000 or so clones; roughly 98% are singletons. The sample comprised T cells isolated from PBMCs. These receptors were obtained from a human donor in good health.

J is TRBJ1-2 and V is TRBV5-5, with 8 bases that match TRBD1. In germline, CDR1 is SGHKS, CDR2 YYEKEE (reference sequence). Trimming removed 8 bases from V and 1 base from J; junction bases left unmatched: 7. The CDR3 length is 14 residues. The CDR3 coding sequence is TGTGCCAGACTGGGACAGGAGAATAACTATGGCTACACCTTC. It yields the protein CARLGQENNYGYTF.

This clone appeared once. The chain joins TRBV30 to TRBJ2-7; TRBD1 agrees at 7 bases. Losses at the gene ends were 8 bases for V and 3 bases for J; bases not matched to a gene: 10. The CDR3 covers 13 residues. Per the germline V gene, CDR1 is GTSNPN and CDR2 is SVGIG (reference sequence). The DNA of the CDR3 is TGTGCCGGATCCGGGACAGTCCTCTACGAGCAGTACTTC. It codes for CAGSGTVLYEQYF.

The chain carries TRBV7-3 and TRBJ2-1, with TRBD2 matching over 9 bases. Germline assignment: CDR1 SGHTA and CDR2 FQGTGA. The CDR3 sequence is 15 residues long. V lost 3 bases to trimming and J lost 2 bases; unmatched junction nucleotides: 2. The CDR3 is CASSLAGGPYNEQFF. The DNA of the CDR3 is TGTGCCAGCAGCTTGGCGGGAGGGCCCTACAATGAGCAGTTCTTC.

This clone was counted once. The rearrangement links TRBV5-1 to TRBJ2-2, with D tentatively TRBD2 (5 bases). The CDR3 contains 16 residues. V was clipped by 0 bases and J by 4 bases, with 13 bases between them. From germline, CDR1 is SGHRS and CDR2 YFSETQ. CDR3 bases: TGCGCCAGCAGCTTGGCCCCGGGGTCGGGCACCGGGGAGCTGTTTTTT. It translates to CASSLAPGSGTGELFF. The variable domain in full, with the rest retrieved from reference TRBV5-1 and TRBJ2-2, is KAGVTQTPRYLIKTRGQQVTLSCSPISGHRSVSWYQQTPGQGLQFLFEYFSETQRNKGNFPGRFSGRQFSNSRSEMNVSTLELGDSALYLCASSLAPGSGTGELFFGEGSRLTVL.

The V call is TRBV2, the J call TRBJ2-1; no definite D call. Germline V lookup: CDR1 SNHLY, CDR2 FYNNEI. The CDR3 has 14 residues. V lost 7 bases to trimming and J lost 8 bases, with 18 bases between them. The CDR3: CASNYDMASDEQFF. The CDR3 nucleotides are TGTGCCAGCAATTACGACATGGCGAGTGATGAGCAGTTCTTC.

The CDR3, as DNA: TGCGCCAGCAGCTTGGAGCCGGGTATCTACGAGCAGTACTTC. It specifies CASSLEPGIYEQYF. The J gene is TRBJ2-7, the V gene TRBV5-1; no clear D. In germline, CDR1 is SGHRS, CDR2 YFSETQ. This CDR3 spans 14 amino acids. V was shortened by 0 bases and J by 3 bases, with 10 bases between the two germline ends. Full variable domain (outside the CDR3, taken from reference TRBV5-1 and TRBJ2-7): KAGVTQTPRYLIKTRGQQVTLSCSPISGHRSVSWYQQTPGQGLQFLFEYFSETQRNKGNFPGRFSGRQFSNSRSEMNVSTLELGDSALYLCASSLEPGIYEQYFGPGTRLTVT.

This clone was found once. This chain joins TRBV27 and TRBJ2-7; 7 nucleotides agree with TRBD2. With 7 bases clipped from V and 1 base from J, the junction kept 10 bases outside the gene matches. The CDR3 is 15 amino acids. Germline CDR1 reads MNHEY; CDR2 reads SMNVEV (reference sequence). The CDR3 loop is CASTSLAGPSYEQYF. The CDR3, as DNA: TGTGCCAGCACGTCATTAGCGGGTCCTTCCTACGAGCAGTACTTC.

This chain uses TRBV7-9 with TRBJ1-2; maybe TRBD1 (5 bases). V was trimmed by 2 bases and J by 3 bases, leaving 10 bases between them. Germline CDR1 reads SEHNR; CDR2 reads FQNEAQ (reference sequence). The CDR3 length is 14 residues. This CDR3 is CASSLPTVYYGYTF. The CDR3 region has the DNA TGTGCCAGCAGCTTACCGACAGTATACTATGGCTACACCTTC.

The chain recombines TRBV29-1 with TRBJ2-5; TRBD1 is a possible D gene (5 bases). Germline CDR1 and CDR2: SQVTM and ANQGSEA. V shed 7 bases and J shed 1 base, with 13 bases lying between them. The CDR3 loop spans 13 amino acids. The CDR3 bases are TGCAGCGCACAACCTAGGGGCCAAGAGACCCAGTACTTC. Its protein product is CSAQPRGQETQYF.

This clone was seen more than once but under ten times. V and J are TRBV15 and TRBJ1-2; D is unresolved. V gave up 3 bases and J gave up 0 bases, with 14 bases separating them. The CDR3 extends over 16 amino acids. Germline CDR1 and CDR2: LNHNV and YYDKDF (reference sequence). This CDR3 reads CATSSYVPTANYGYTF. For the CDR3, the DNA is TGTGCCACCAGCAGTTACGTCCCTACAGCTAACTATGGCTACACCTTC.

This chain uses TRBV5-6 with TRBJ2-7; D perhaps matches TRBD1 (5 bases). Germline V gene lookup returns CDR1 SGHDT and CDR2 YYEEEE. The CDR3 spans 16 residues. Trimming stripped 7 bases from V and 4 bases from J, with 24 bases between. The CDR3 nucleotides are TGTGCCAGCTTTTGGGGCATAGGGGCAGAGGCATACGAGCAGTACTTC. Protein sequence: CASFWGIGAEAYEQYF.

The chain joins TRBV6-5 to TRBJ2-7; TRBD2 agrees at 7 bases. Germline V gives CDR1 MNHEY, CDR2 SVGAGI. The V gene end was trimmed by 2 bases and the J gene end by 6 bases; junction bases not matched to a gene: 10. This CDR3 contains 15 residues. The CDR3 DNA is TGTGCCAGCAGTTACGGCGGGAGTTTGGGCGGCGAGCAGTACTTC. The encoded protein is CASSYGGSLGGEQYF.

The genes are TRBV7-3 and TRBJ2-5, with D tentatively TRBD1 (5 bases). V dropped 1 base and J dropped 2 bases, with 5 bases sitting between them. This CDR3 spans 13 amino acids. In germline, CDR1 is SGHTA, CDR2 FQGTGA. The CDR3 DNA follows: TGTGCCAGCAGCTTAAACAGGCAAGAGACCCAGTACTTC. This encodes CASSLNRQETQYF. The whole variable domain, remainder taken from reference TRBV7-3 and TRBJ2-5, is GAGVSQTPSNKVTEKGKYVELRCDPISGHTALYWYRQSLGQGPEFLIYFQGTGAADDSGLPNDRFFAVRPEGSVSTLKIQRTERGDSAVYLCASSLNRQETQYFGPGTRLLVL.

The chain recombines TRBV27 with TRBJ1-1; D is perhaps TRBD1 (6 bases). The ends were cut back, 5 bases at V and 12 bases at J, with 19 bases in the middle. Germline CDR1 is MNHEY and CDR2 is SMNVEV (reference sequence). The CDR3 contains 13 residues. The CDR3 nucleotides are TGTGCCAGCAGTACAACAACCACAGGGAAGCCTTTCTTT. It is translated as CASSTTTTGKPFF.

This rearrangement joins TRBV7-8 to TRBJ2-7; perhaps TRBD1 as D (6 bases). In germline, CDR1 is SGHVS, CDR2 FQNEAQ. Trimming cost V 5 bases and J 2 bases, with 19 bases left between them. This CDR3 comprises 16 residues. The CDR3 DNA is TGTGCCAGCAGCCCCCGGTACAGGGAGATTGCCTACGAGCAGTACTTC. Translating it yields CASSPRYREIAYEQYF.